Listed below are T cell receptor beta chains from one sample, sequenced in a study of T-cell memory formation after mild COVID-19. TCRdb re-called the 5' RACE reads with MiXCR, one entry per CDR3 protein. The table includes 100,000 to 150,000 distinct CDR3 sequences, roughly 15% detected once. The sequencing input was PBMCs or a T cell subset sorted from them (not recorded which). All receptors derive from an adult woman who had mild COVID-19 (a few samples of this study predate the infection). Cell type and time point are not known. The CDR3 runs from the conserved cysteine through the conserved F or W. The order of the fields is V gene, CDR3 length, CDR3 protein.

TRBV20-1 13 CSARVYRAYEQYF
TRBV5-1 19 CASSLPRDNPVISTDTQYF
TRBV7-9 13 CASSTDRGNEQFF
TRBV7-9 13 CASSLVAEYEQYF
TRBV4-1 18 CASSQGTFAKGKSTEAFF
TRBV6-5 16 CASSQSGGKPYNEQFF
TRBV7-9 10 CASSDNRVFF
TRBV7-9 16 CASSQRQGNPRETQYF
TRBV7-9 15 CASSPTLISTDTQYF
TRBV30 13 CAWNRDSLYGYTF
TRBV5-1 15 CASSLRGLTVYEQYF
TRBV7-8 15 CASSLGFQPDQPQHF
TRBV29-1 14 CRVEGPSGANVLTF
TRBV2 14 CASSVGGKNTEAFF
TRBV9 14 CASGTGHSYNEQFF
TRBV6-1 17 CASSEVPTATSTDTQYF
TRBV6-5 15 CASSYFGLEVNEQFF
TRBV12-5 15 CASGLTSGGIETQYF
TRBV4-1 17 CASSQKPHLGDGTEAFF
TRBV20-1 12 CSSDRRTYEQYF
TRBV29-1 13 CSVGHQANYGYTF
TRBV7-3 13 CASSGGFQETQYF
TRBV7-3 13 CASSSTEGRRQFF